What follows are 32 T cell receptor beta chains derived from one specimen sequenced in a study of T cells in women clearing cervical HPV infection. Some clones are missing from TCRdb's copy, which holds only in-frame ones; the method was immunoSEQ multiplex PCR. The listing contains around 25,000 clones. The sequenced sample consisted of blood buffy coat. The receptor set was obtained from a woman aged 18 to 75 with a cervical HPV16 infection that either progressed to CIN3+ or cleared (not recorded which).

To note about this clone: The DNA ends 3 residues before the CDR3 does, and the rest of the CDR3 is filled in from the germline J gene. The V gene is TRBV19, the J gene TRBJ2-3; TRBD2 matches 9 bases. The CDR3 is 15 residues long. The V gene's germline CDR1 is LNHDA and CDR2 SQIVND (reference sequence). After removal of 3 bases from V and 3 bases from J, the junction contained 4 bases not matched to a gene. This CDR3 reads CASSIRAGGTDTQYF. The sequenced CDR3 bases are TGTGCCAGTAGTATTAGGGCGGGAGGGACAGATACG.

Comments on this clone: The sequenced fragment ends 3 residues before the CDR3 boundary, so the rest is inferred from the germline J gene. This chain joins TRBV6-1 and TRBJ2-3; D possibly corresponds to TRBD1 (6 bases). Looked up from germline, CDR1 is MNHNS and CDR2 is SASEGT. This CDR3 is built from 14 residues. The sequenced part of the CDR3 DNA is TGTGCCAGCAGTGGACAGGCTCCTGGTCAGCCG. Protein: CASSGQAPGQP. The entire CDR3 protein reads CASSGQAPGQPQYF.

In the case of this clone: The CDR3 is cut off 3 residues early in the read; its end comes from the germline J gene. The rearrangement links TRBV7-8 to TRBJ2-7, with a tentative D call TRBD2 (5 bases). Trimming took 5 bases from V and 3 from J, leaving 11 bases between them. CDR3 length equals 13 residues. The germline gives CDR1 SGHVS, CDR2 FQNEAQ. Incomplete CDR3 DNA: TGTGCCAGCAGCGGCTCGAGCGGCTACGAG. Its translation is CASSGSSGYE. The whole CDR3 region reads CASSGSSGYEQYF.

Remarks on this clone: The read comes to an end 3 residues before the CDR3 does, leaving the germline J gene to fill in the end. The V gene is TRBV18, the J gene TRBJ2-3; D is ambiguous. This CDR3 has 19 amino acids. Germline V gene lookup returns CDR1 KGHSH and CDR2 LQKENI. V dropped 1 base and J dropped 2 bases, with 22 bases sitting between them. CDR3 region: CASSPRSSLGGSSTDTQYF. The sequenced part of the CDR3 DNA is TGTGCCAGCTCACCACGCTCCTCGCTAGGCGGTAGTTCCACAGATACG.

Comments on this clone: The observed sequence ends 3 residues before the CDR3 terminus, with the missing tail filled in from the germline J gene. The J gene is TRBJ2-2, the V gene TRBV19, with a possible D match to TRBD1 (6 bases). The CDR3 has 16 amino acids. CDR1 LNHDA and CDR2 SQIVND come from the germline V gene (reference sequence). The CDR3 is CASSTSGGQINEKLFF. Incomplete CDR3 DNA: TGTGCCAGTAGTACCTCAGGAGGACAGATTAATGAAAAG.

CDR3 DNA, as far as it was read: TGTGCCAGCAGTTACGCGCCCGGGGATCCCGAG. Its protein is CASSYAPGDPE. The complete CDR3 reads CASSYAPGDPEQYF. V is TRBV6-2 or TRBV6-3 and J is TRBJ2-7; TRBD2 is a possible D gene (5 bases). The sequenced fragment ends 3 residues before the CDR3 boundary, so the rest is inferred from the germline J gene. This CDR3 is built from 14 residues. The V end lost 2 bases, the J end lost 6 bases, and 14 bases lay between the germline ends. Germline V gene lookup returns CDR1 MNHEY and CDR2 SVGEGT.

Turning to this clone: The DNA ends 3 residues before the CDR3 does, and the rest of the CDR3 is filled in from the germline J gene. The chain combines TRBV7-3 with TRBJ2-7; 7 bases fit TRBD2. After removal of 5 bases from V and 0 bases from J, the junction contained 7 bases not matched to a gene. Germline values: CDR1 SGHTA, CDR2 FQGTGA. CDR3 length: 15 residues. The DNA read from the CDR3 is TGTGCCAGCAGCCAGGCTAGCGGCCTCTCCTACGAG. It translates to CASSQASGLSYE. The whole CDR3 region reads CASSQASGLSYEQYF.

On this clone: The CDR3 is cut off 3 residues early in the read; its end comes from the germline J gene. The rearrangement joins TRBV5-1 to TRBJ1-2; TRBD1 aligns across 8 bases. This CDR3 spans 14 amino acids. Looked up from germline, CDR1 is SGHRS and CDR2 is YFSETQ. The trim removed 0 bases at V and 5 bases at J, leaving 3 bases unmatched. The part of the CDR3 DNA that was read is TGCGCCAGCAGCTTGGGTGGGACAGGTTATGGC. As protein: CASSLGGTGYG. The complete CDR3 sequence is CASSLGGTGYGYTF.

On this clone itself: The read terminates 3 residues before the CDR3 end, so the remaining end is supplied by the germline J gene. The gene calls are TRBV7-9 and TRBJ2-7, with no clear D. V was shortened by 6 bases and J by 5 bases, with 20 bases between the two germline ends. The CDR3 is made up of 15 amino acids. CDR1 and CDR2 (germline): SEHNR, FQNEAQ (reference sequence). The DNA read from the CDR3 is TGTGCCAGCAGTAGGGTCTCGGCAGGTGGCGACGAG. It codes for CASSRVSAGGDE. In full, the CDR3 is CASSRVSAGGDEQYF.

With regard to this clone: The read ends 3 residues shy of where the CDR3 ends; the end is completed using the germline J gene. This rearrangement joins TRBV7-9 to TRBJ2-5, with TRBD1 as a possible D gene (6 bases). Germline V gene lookup returns CDR1 SEHNR and CDR2 FQNEAQ (reference sequence). The CDR3 runs 13 residues. V dropped 5 bases and J dropped 7 bases, with 14 bases sitting between them. The CDR3 bases that were read are TGTGCCAGCAGCCAGAGGGAACAGGGGACC. Its protein is CASSQREQGT. The complete CDR3 sequence is CASSQREQGTQYF.

Concerning this clone: The missing CDR3 end, 3 residues past where the read stops, is filled in from the germline J gene. The V and J genes are TRBV18 and TRBJ1-2, with D unresolved. The CDR3 is 15 amino acids. Germline CDR1 reads KGHSH; CDR2 reads LQKENI. CDR3 DNA (partial): TGTGCCAGCTCACCACCGACGGGGATTGCGTACGAC. Amino acid sequence: CASSPPTGIAYD. The entire CDR3 sequence reads CASSPPTGIAYDYTF.

As for this clone: From the germline J gene comes the end of the CDR3, since the read stops 3 residues before it. This rearrangement joins TRBV9 to TRBJ2-1; perhaps TRBD1 as D (6 bases). CDR3 length: 15 residues. V lost 0 bases to trimming and J lost 4 bases, with 11 bases between them. The V gene's germline CDR1 is SGDLS and CDR2 YYNGEE. The CDR3 sequence: CASSVAPDSYNEQFF. The CDR3 bases that were read are TGTGCCAGCAGCGTAGCGCCGGACAGTTACAATGAG.

Concerning this clone itself: The CDR3 is cut off 3 residues early in the read; its end comes from the germline J gene. The chain has TRBV7-6 and TRBJ1-6, with TRBD1 identical over 9 bases. V gave up 2 bases and J gave up 6 bases; unmatched junction bases: 2. This CDR3 is 15 amino acids long. Germline V gene sequence: CDR1 SGHVS, CDR2 FNYEAQ. The CDR3 bases that were read are TGTGCCAGCAGCTTACAGGACAGGGGTAATTCACCC. This codes for CASSLQDRGNSP. The whole CDR3 protein is CASSLQDRGNSPLHF.

Partial CDR3 DNA: TGTGCCAGCTCAACCGGGTCGGCAGATACG. It codes for CASSTGSADT. In full, the CDR3 reads CASSTGSADTQYF. V usage is TRBV18 and J usage is TRBJ2-3, with D uncertain. Read sequence stops 3 residues before the CDR3 end, and the germline J gene provides the missing end. The germline V gene encodes CDR1 KGHSH and CDR2 LQKENI. The length of the CDR3 is 13 residues. Trimming stripped 5 bases from V and 4 bases from J, with 10 bases between.

About this clone: The read gets to within 3 residues of the CDR3 end, and the germline J gene fills in the rest. V and J are TRBV12-5 and TRBJ2-1; TRBD2 matches 8 bases. V gave up 1 base and J gave up 9 bases; unmatched junction bases: 8. CDR1 and CDR2 (germline): LGHNT, FRNRAP. The CDR3 extends over 15 amino acids. The CDR3 loop is CASGLERAGVGEQFF. CDR3 DNA (partial): TGTGCTAGTGGTTTGGAAAGAGCGGGAGTCGGTGAG. The full variable domain, its missing parts supplied by reference TRBV12-5 and TRBJ2-1, is DARVTQTPRHKVTEMGQEVTMRCQPILGHNTVFWYRQTMMQGLELLAYFRNRAPLDDSGMPKDRFSAEMPDATLATLKIQPSEPRDSAVYFCASGLERAGVGEQFFGPGTRLTVL.

A remark on this clone: The missing CDR3 end, 3 residues past where the read stops, is filled in from the germline J gene. The chain employs TRBV7-9 and TRBJ1-4; the D gene is possibly TRBD1 (5 bases). Germline CDR1 SEHNR, CDR2 FQNEAQ (reference sequence). The CDR3 has 15 residues. The CDR3 DNA, read in part, is TGTGCCAGCAGTCCAGCGGGAGCTGGGGCCAACGTA. Translation: CASSPAGAGANV. The CDR3 in its entirety is CASSPAGAGANVLFF.

Points on this clone: Coverage ceases 3 residues before the CDR3 finishes, and the germline J gene fills in the end. The chain uses TRBV19 and TRBJ2-3, with 9 bases aligning to TRBD2. This CDR3 contains 15 residues. The V gene's germline CDR1 is LNHDA and CDR2 SQIVND (reference sequence). The trim removed 5 bases at V and 4 bases at J, leaving 7 bases unmatched. CDR3 bases read: TGTGCCAGTAGTCGCGGGGGGGCTGGGGCAGATACG. Translation gives CASSRGGAGADT. In full, the CDR3 reads CASSRGGAGADTQYF.

Note on this clone: The sequence runs out 3 residues before the end of the CDR3; the remainder is reconstructed from the germline J gene. The chain uses TRBV7-9 and TRBJ2-7; D not certain. V lost 2 bases and J 3 bases, leaving 14 bases between the germline ends. Germline-derived CDR1 and CDR2 are SEHNR and FQNEAQ (reference sequence). The CDR3 consists of 15 residues. The covered CDR3 bases are TGTGCCAGCAGCTTATACCCCGGTCGCCTCTACGAG. Amino acid sequence: CASSLYPGRLYE. From start to end, the CDR3 is CASSLYPGRLYEQYF.

With regard to this clone: The read ends 3 residues shy of where the CDR3 ends; the end is completed using the germline J gene. The J gene is TRBJ2-5, the V gene TRBV20-1; 10 bases are a match to TRBD2. The CDR3 sequence is 15 residues long. With V trimmed by 5 bases and J by 3 bases, 9 bases remained unmatched. The germline V gene encodes CDR1 DFQATT and CDR2 SNEGSKA (reference sequence). The sequenced CDR3 bases are TGCAGTGCTCCCCCGACTAGCGGGTACAAAGAGACC. Amino acids: CSAPPTSGYKET. The entire CDR3 sequence reads CSAPPTSGYKETQYF.

Of note for this clone: The sequence runs out 3 residues before the end of the CDR3; the remainder is reconstructed from the germline J gene. V is TRBV5-1 and J is TRBJ2-1, with 7 nucleotides matching TRBD1. CDR3 length: 14 residues. Germline CDR1 SGHRS, CDR2 YFSETQ. V shed 4 bases and J 8 bases; nucleotides not matched to a gene: 9. The chain's CDR3 is CASSTGTEYHEQFF. CDR3 DNA, as far as it was read: TGCGCCAGCAGCACAGGGACAGAGTATCATGAG.

A word on this clone: The read ends 3 residues early relative to the CDR3; the germline J gene fills the gap. The chain employs TRBV19 and TRBJ1-5; 7 nucleotides align to TRBD1. The CDR3 sequence is 16 residues long. J was trimmed by 4 bases and V by 3 bases; bases with no gene match: 9. Germline loops: CDR1 LNHDA, CDR2 SQIVND (reference sequence). CDR3 bases read: TGTGCCAGTAGTATTATCTGGACAGGCGGAAATCAGCCC. Protein product: CASSIIWTGGNQP. The entire CDR3 protein reads CASSIIWTGGNQPQHF.

Comment on this clone: From the germline J gene comes the end of the CDR3, since the read stops 3 residues before it. The V call is TRBV29-1, the J call TRBJ1-4, with 9 nucleotides matching TRBD1. The CDR3 has 14 residues. The V gene end was trimmed by 4 bases and the J gene end by 5 bases; junction bases not matched to a gene: 5. Germline values: CDR1 SQVTM, CDR2 ANQGSEA. The CDR3 is CSVVAGTGNEKLFF. CDR3 DNA (partial): TGCAGCGTTGTGGCAGGGACAGGGAATGAAAAA.

Notes on this clone: The CDR3 end falls 3 residues outside the read, so it is completed with the germline J gene. The V call is TRBV6-2 or TRBV6-3, the J call TRBJ2-3; 8 nucleotides match TRBD2. The CDR3 totals 15 residues. From germline, CDR1 is MNHEY and CDR2 SVGEGT. The sequenced part of the CDR3 DNA is TGTGCCAGCAGTTACTCGGCGACGGGAGGGGAGACG. It encodes CASSYSATGGET. The entire CDR3 protein is CASSYSATGGETQYF.

Of note for this clone: The read gets to within 3 residues of the CDR3 end, and the germline J gene fills in the rest. The V call is TRBV19, the J call TRBJ2-7; 13 bases fit TRBD2. CDR1 LNHDA and CDR2 SQIVND come from the germline V gene (reference sequence). The CDR3 is 16 residues long. Trimming at V came to 3 bases and at J to 1 base, leaving 3 bases not matched to a gene. Partial CDR3 DNA: TGTGCCAGTAGTATCCGACTAGCGGGGGGTTCCTACGAG. Translated: CASSIRLAGGSYE. Given in full, the CDR3 is CASSIRLAGGSYEQYF.

On this clone itself: The same CDR3 also results from other DNA sequences found in this sample. The DNA read from the CDR3 is TGTGCCAGCAGTGAAGCGTTAACAGAGGAGACG. Protein sequence: CASSEALTEET. The complete CDR3 reads CASSEALTEETQYF. This chain uses TRBV2 with TRBJ2-3, with D unresolved. The read ends 3 residues before the CDR3 terminus; that terminus is restored from the germline J gene. This CDR3 is 14 amino acids long. CDR1 is SNHLY and CDR2 is FYNNEI in the germline V gene.

Worth noting for this clone: One junction end disagrees with the germline gene, perhaps due to a read error. The read gets to within 3 residues of the CDR3 end, and the germline J gene fills in the rest. The chain joins TRBV6-2 or TRBV6-3 to TRBJ2-1; TRBD2 matches 10 bases. Germline values: CDR1 MNHEY, CDR2 SVGEGT. CDR3 length equals 13 residues. CDR3 sequence: CAGSGGVLNEQFF. The sequenced CDR3 bases are TGTGCCGGCAGCGGGGGGGTTCTCAATGAG.

CDR3 bases read: TGCGCCAGCAGCTTGGGCGGGAGCCTTACAGATACG. This encodes CASSLGGSLTDT. The full CDR3 reads CASSLGGSLTDTQYF. The rearrangement uses TRBV5-1 and TRBJ2-3; TRBD2 aligns across 7 bases. The observed sequence ends 3 residues before the CDR3 terminus, with the missing tail filled in from the germline J gene. From germline, CDR1 is SGHRS and CDR2 YFSETQ. Trimming at V came to 0 bases and at J to 3 bases, leaving 4 bases not matched to a gene. The CDR3 consists of 15 residues.

On this clone: The read is 3 residues too short to cover the CDR3 end, so that end is filled in from the germline J gene. The rearrangement joins TRBV7-2 to TRBJ2-7; 8 bases map to TRBD2. Trimming removed 5 bases from V and 3 bases from J; junction bases left unmatched: 3. The CDR3 spans 13 residues. Per the germline V gene, CDR1 is SGHTA and CDR2 is FQGNSA. The DNA read from the CDR3 is TGTGCCAGCAGCCCCGGGACTAGCTACGAG. This translates into CASSPGTSYE. The entire CDR3 protein is CASSPGTSYEQYF.

As to this clone: The read gets to within 3 residues of the CDR3 end, and the germline J gene fills in the rest. V usage is TRBV20-1 and J usage is TRBJ1-2; no reliable D call. Deletions cut 1 base from V and 4 bases from J, with 13 bases between. The germline CDR1 and CDR2 sequences are DFQATT and SNEGSKA (reference sequence). This CDR3 contains 14 residues. Partial CDR3 DNA: TGCAGTGCTAGAGGCGGGGAAAGGACCTATGGC. Translated, it gives CSARGGERTYG. The CDR3 as a whole reads CSARGGERTYGYTF.

Comment on this clone: From the germline J gene comes the end of the CDR3, since the read stops 3 residues before it. This chain joins TRBV30 and TRBJ2-4; 8 nucleotides agree with TRBD2. This CDR3 has 12 residues. Germline V CDR1 and CDR2: GTSNPN, SVGIG (reference sequence). Partial CDR3 DNA: TGTGCCTGGGAGCGGGGGCTATATGGT. Translated: CAWERGLYG. The CDR3 reads in full as CAWERGLYGQYF.

Concerning this clone: The read gets to within 3 residues of the CDR3 end, and the germline J gene fills in the rest. J is TRBJ1-6 and V is TRBV30, with TRBD1 matching 9 bases. Unmatched junction bases numbered 6, after V lost 3 bases and J lost 6 bases. The CDR3 has 15 amino acids. From germline, CDR1 is GTSNPN and CDR2 SVGIG (reference sequence). CDR3 DNA, as far as it was read: TGTGCCTGGAGGGACAGGGGTCTCCTTAATTCACCC. It specifies CAWRDRGLLNSP. The entire CDR3 reads CAWRDRGLLNSPLHF.

In the case of this clone: The CDR3 end falls 3 residues outside the read, so it is completed with the germline J gene. This chain uses TRBV13 with TRBJ2-1; 12 positions match TRBD2. The germline V gene has CDR1 PRHDT and CDR2 FYEKMQ (reference sequence). After removal of 5 bases from V and 2 bases from J, the junction contained 4 bases not matched to a gene. This CDR3 contains 16 residues. The DNA read from the CDR3 is TGTGCCAGCAGCGGTGCTAGCGGGGGGGCCTACAATGAG. As protein: CASSGASGGAYNE. The entire CDR3 reads CASSGASGGAYNEQFF.